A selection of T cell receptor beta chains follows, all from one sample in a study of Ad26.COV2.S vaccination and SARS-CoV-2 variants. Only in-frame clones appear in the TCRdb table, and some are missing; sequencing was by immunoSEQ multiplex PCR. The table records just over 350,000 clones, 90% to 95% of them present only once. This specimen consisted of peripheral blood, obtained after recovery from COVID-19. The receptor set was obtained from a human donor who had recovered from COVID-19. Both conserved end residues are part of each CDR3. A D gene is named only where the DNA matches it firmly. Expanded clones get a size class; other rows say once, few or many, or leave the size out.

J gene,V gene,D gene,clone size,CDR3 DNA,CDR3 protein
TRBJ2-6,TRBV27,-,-,TGTGCCAGCAGTTTCTCGCAGGGGTTCTCTGGGGCCAACGTCCTGACTTTC,CASSFSQGFSGANVLTF
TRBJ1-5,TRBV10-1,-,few,TGCGCCAGCAGTGCAGGGAATCAGCCCCAGCATTTT,CASSAGNQPQHF
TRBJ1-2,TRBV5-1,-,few,TGCGCCAGCAGCTTGGTTGCGGGTTTAAACTATGGCTACACCTTC,CASSLVAGLNYGYTF
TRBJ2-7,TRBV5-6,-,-,TGTGCCAGCAGCTTGGCCGGGGGCATAACCTACGAGCAGTACTTC,CASSLAGGITYEQYF
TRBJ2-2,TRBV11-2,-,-,TGTGCCAGCAGCCCGCGCCGGGACTCACTAAACACCGGGGAGCTGTTTTTT,CASSPRRDSLNTGELFF
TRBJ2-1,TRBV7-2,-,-,TGTGCCAGCAGCTACAGTCATGAGCAGTTCTTC,CASSYSHEQFF
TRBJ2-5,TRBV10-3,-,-,TGTGCCATCAGCCCCAGGGGCCAAGAGACCCAGTACTTC,CAISPRGQETQYF
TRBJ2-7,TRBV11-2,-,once,TGTGCCAGCAGCGCAGGGGCGCGGCACGAGCAGTACTTC,CASSAGARHEQYF
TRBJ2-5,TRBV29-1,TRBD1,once,TGCAGCGTTGGGGCGAGGGGGCGACGGGTAAGAGAAGAGACCCAGTACTTC,CSVGARGRRVREETQYF
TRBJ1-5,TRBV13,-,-,TGTGCCAGCAGCTCCCGGCGGGGGCCGGGTCAGCCCCAGCATTTT,CASSSRRGPGQPQHF
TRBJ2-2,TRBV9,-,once,TGTGCCAGCAGCGGGGGGCACACCGGGGAGCTGTTTTTT,CASSGGHTGELFF
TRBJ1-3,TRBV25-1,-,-,TGTGCCAGCAGTGAATTGGGGGGAACTGGAAACACCATATATTTT,CASSELGGTGNTIYF
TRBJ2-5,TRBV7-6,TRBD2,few,TGTGCCAGCAGCCTTTTGTCGGGGGGTAAAGGAGAGACCCAGTACTTC,CASSLLSGGKGETQYF
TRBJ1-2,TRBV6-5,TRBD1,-,TGTGCCAGCAGCGTAGACAGGGGCTATGGCTACACCTTC,CASSVDRGYGYTF
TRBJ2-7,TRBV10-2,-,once,TGCGCCAGCAGTGAGATTTCCCCAACCTACGAGCAGTACTTC,CASSEISPTYEQYF
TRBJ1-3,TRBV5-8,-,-,TGTGCCAGCAGCTTGTTGCTGTCTGGAAACACCATATATTTT,CASSLLLSGNTIYF
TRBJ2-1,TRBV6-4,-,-,TGTGCCAGCAGCCGAACTAGTTTCTACAATGAGCAGTTCTTC,CASSRTSFYNEQFF
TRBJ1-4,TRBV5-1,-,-,TGCGCCAGCAGCCCTGCTACCGGTAATGAAAAACTGTTTTTT,CASSPATGNEKLFF
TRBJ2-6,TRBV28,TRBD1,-,TGTGCCAGCAGTTTATCGGGACAGGGGGGACGCTCAGGGGCCAACGTCCTGACTTTC,CASSLSGQGGRSGANVLTF
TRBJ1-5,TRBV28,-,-,TGTGCCAGCAGTGGGGGGGGCCCTATAGAGCCCCAGCATTTT,CASSGGGPIEPQHF
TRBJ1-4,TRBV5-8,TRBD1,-,TGTGCCAGCAGCCCGACAGGGGTAGTTGAAAAACTGTTTTTT,CASSPTGVVEKLFF
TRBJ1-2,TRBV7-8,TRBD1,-,TGTGCCAGCAGCCCCGGACAGGCCGGCTACACCTTC,CASSPGQAGYTF
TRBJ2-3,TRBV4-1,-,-,TGCGCCAGCAGCCAAGATCAGGGCAGTAGCACAGATACGCAGTATTTT,CASSQDQGSSTDTQYF
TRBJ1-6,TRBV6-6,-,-,TGTGCCAGCAGTTACAGGGGGTCACCCCTCCACTTT,CASSYRGSPLHF
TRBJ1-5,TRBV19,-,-,TGTGCCAGTAGTATTGGGCTGTCCCAGCATTTT,CASSIGLSQHF
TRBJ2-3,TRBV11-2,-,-,TGTGCCAGCAGCTTAGATGGGGGCCCTAGCACAGATACGCAGTATTTT,CASSLDGGPSTDTQYF
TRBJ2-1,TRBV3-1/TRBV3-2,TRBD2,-,TGTGCCAGCAGCCAAGAGTTAGCGGGGGGGCTTAACAATGAGCAGTTCTTC,CASSQELAGGLNNEQFF
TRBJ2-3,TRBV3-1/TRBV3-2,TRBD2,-,TGTGCCAGCAGCCAAGCCTTAGCGGGGGGCACAGATACGCAGTATTTT,CASSQALAGGTDTQYF
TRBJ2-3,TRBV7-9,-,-,TGTGCCAGCAGCTTAGGGTCGGGAAGCACAGATACGCAGTATTTT,CASSLGSGSTDTQYF
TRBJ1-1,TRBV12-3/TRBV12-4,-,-,TGTGCCAGCAGTTCCCCGGGACCCCGGCAGACTTTCTTT,CASSSPGPRQTFF
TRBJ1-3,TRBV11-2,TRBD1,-,TGTGCCAGCAGCGAGAGGGGACAGGGCTCTGGAAACACCATATATTTT,CASSERGQGSGNTIYF